The rows below give T cell receptor beta chains drawn from one sample of a study of early T cells in non-severe SARS-CoV-2 infection. TCRdb analysed the 5' RACE reads with MiXCR anew, one entry per CDR3 protein. The data hold tens of thousands of distinct CDR3 sequences, with more than 9% observed a single time. Material: whole blood, obtained at baseline. Receptor source: an adult who was a healthcare worker with PCR-confirmed SARS-CoV-2 infection or an uninfected control (not recorded which). Each CDR3 is given with its conserved first and last residue.

j_gene	v_gene	CDR3aa
TRBJ2-1	TRBV24-1	CATSDPKGLAGLGEQFF
TRBJ2-7	TRBV4-1	CASSQGRGLYEQYF
TRBJ2-7	TRBV12-3/TRBV12-4	CASSLYAPTQRSGSSYEQYF
TRBJ2-2	TRBV11-2	CASSHNRNTGELFF
TRBJ2-3	TRBV27	CASSRGTLIGTDTQYF
TRBJ2-3	TRBV7-6	CASSRPPGLAGTRDTQYF
TRBJ2-7	TRBV2	CASSLTGKYEQYF
TRBJ2-1	TRBV2	CASSDETSGYNEQFF
TRBJ2-6	TRBV27	CATRPRQGETGANVLTF
TRBJ2-2	TRBV27	CASSLLGSTYTGELFF
TRBJ1-1	TRBV27	CASSSGPLNTEAFF
TRBJ2-7	TRBV11-2	CASSSITGTEQYF
TRBJ1-6	TRBV28	CASSSMGRGVNSPLHF
TRBJ2-3	TRBV11-2	CASSLVAGSTDTQYF
TRBJ1-2	TRBV6-5	CASSYRGPLNYGYTF
TRBJ1-4	TRBV30	CAWSVRGTEGKLFF
TRBJ2-7	TRBV30	CAWSPAGNEQYF
TRBJ2-6	TRBV27	CASSLYSGANVLTF
TRBJ1-6	TRBV28	CASSPTSGLRNSPLHF
TRBJ1-6	TRBV10-3	CAIRAGDYNSPLHF
TRBJ2-5	TRBV27	CASSKRRQETQYF
TRBJ1-5	TRBV6-1	CASRQGLNQPQHF
TRBJ2-7	TRBV6-6	CASRGQGASSSYEQYF
TRBJ1-1	TRBV3-1	CASSHRRKNTEAFF
TRBJ2-7	TRBV19	CASSLGLAGEQYF
TRBJ2-1	TRBV2	CASRPGLGGYNEQFF
TRBJ2-7	TRBV5-1	CASSPGLAAAQSSYEQYF
TRBJ2-7	TRBV7-9	CASSLAVSSYEQYF
TRBJ2-6	TRBV9	CASSARSGANVLTF
TRBJ2-7	TRBV19	CASRKAGAYEQYF
TRBJ2-7	TRBV20-1	CSATRLAEPYEQYF
TRBJ1-1	TRBV6-1	CASRTGTDTEAFF
TRBJ2-3	TRBV12-3/TRBV12-4	CASGGTYEDTQYF
TRBJ2-7	TRBV28	CASTFRDKRYEQYF
TRBJ2-2	TRBV28	CASIRDRTDTGELFF
TRBJ2-7	TRBV28	CASSFSGTRGDEQYF
TRBJ1-6	TRBV25-1	CASSAGGNSPLHF
TRBJ2-1	TRBV28	CASSAYGRGSPGNEQFF
TRBJ2-5	TRBV5-6	CASSETAGRRETQYF
TRBJ2-3	TRBV18	CASSPPVGTSTDTQYF